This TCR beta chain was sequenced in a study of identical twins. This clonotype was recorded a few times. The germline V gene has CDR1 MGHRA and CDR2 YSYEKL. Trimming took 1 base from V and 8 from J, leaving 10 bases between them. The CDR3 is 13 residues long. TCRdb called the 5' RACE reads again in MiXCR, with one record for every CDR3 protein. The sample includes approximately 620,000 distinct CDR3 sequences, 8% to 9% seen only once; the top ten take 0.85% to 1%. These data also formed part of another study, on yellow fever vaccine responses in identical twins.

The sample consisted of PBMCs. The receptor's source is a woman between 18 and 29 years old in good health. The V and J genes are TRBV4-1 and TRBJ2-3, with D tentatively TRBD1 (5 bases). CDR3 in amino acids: CASSQGEGATQYF. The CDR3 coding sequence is TGCGCCAGCAGCCAAGGGGAAGGGGCTACGCAGTATTTT.